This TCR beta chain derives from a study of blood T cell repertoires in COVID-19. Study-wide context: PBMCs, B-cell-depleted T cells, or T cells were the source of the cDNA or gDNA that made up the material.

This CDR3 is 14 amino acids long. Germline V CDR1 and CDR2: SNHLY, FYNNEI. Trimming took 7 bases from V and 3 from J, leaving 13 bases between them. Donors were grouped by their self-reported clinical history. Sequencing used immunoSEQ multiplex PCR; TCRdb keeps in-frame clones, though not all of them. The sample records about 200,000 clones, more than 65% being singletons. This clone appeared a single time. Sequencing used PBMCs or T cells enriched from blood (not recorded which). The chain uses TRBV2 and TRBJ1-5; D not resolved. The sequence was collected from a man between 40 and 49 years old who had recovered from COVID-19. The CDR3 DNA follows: TGTGCCAGCAAAGCCCCGGGATTCAATCAGCCCCAGCATTTT. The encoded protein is CASKAPGFNQPQHF.